Following are 21 T cell receptor beta chains from one sample sequenced in a study of Tregs in tolerant kidney transplant recipients. Sequencing used immunoSEQ multiplex PCR; TCRdb keeps in-frame clones, though not all of them. The sample has over 60,000 clones, approximately 91% seen once; the top ten hold around 0.42%. The source was CD4+ T cells from blood, collected before the transplant. The receptors derive from a human donor who received a combined kidney and bone marrow transplant.

The chain uses TRBV6-8 and TRBJ1-5, with D uncertain. Germline CDR1 reads MNHGY; CDR2 reads SAAAGT. Trimming pared 6 bases from V and 4 bases from J, leaving 13 bases between. The CDR3 loop spans 14 amino acids. CDR3 protein: CASRNQASNQPQHF. CDR3 sequence (DNA): TGTGCCAGCAGGAATCAGGCGAGTAATCAGCCCCAGCATTTT.

The chain uses TRBV2 and TRBJ1-5; D gene ambiguous. The CDR3 runs to 13 residues. Trimming shortened V by 3 bases and J by 4 bases, and 7 bases separated the two germline ends. The germline V gene has CDR1 SNHLY and CDR2 FYNNEI. CDR3 sequence reads: CASSDSGNQPQHF. DNA of the CDR3: TGTGCCAGCAGTGATTCGGGGAATCAGCCCCAGCATTTT.

This clone was counted a few times. CDR3: CASSITSGTYEQYF. CDR3 nucleotide sequence: TGTGCCAGTAGTATCACTAGCGGGACCTACGAGCAGTACTTC. The genes are TRBV19 and TRBJ2-7; 10 bases align to TRBD2. This CDR3 contains 14 residues. Germline CDR1 LNHDA, CDR2 SQIVND (reference sequence). The V gene end was trimmed by 3 bases and the J gene end by 2 bases; junction bases not matched to a gene: 1.

This chain uses TRBV5-1 with TRBJ2-7; D gene unclear. The V gene lost 3 bases and the J gene lost 0 bases, with 10 bases spanning the gap. The CDR3 runs 14 residues. Per germline, CDR1 SGHRS and CDR2 YFSETQ. CDR3 loop: CASSSQTSSYEQYF. The CDR3 DNA reads TGCGCCAGCAGCTCTCAGACAAGCTCCTACGAGCAGTACTTC.

The J gene is TRBJ1-4, the V gene TRBV28; no reliable D call. Between the trimmed V and J ends, which lost 2 bases and 8 bases, there was a span of 12 bases. Germline V gene lookup returns CDR1 MDHEN and CDR2 SYDVKM. The CDR3 has 14 residues. As DNA, the CDR3 is TGTGCCAGCAGTTTAGGGAGTCTGGGAGAAAAACTGTTTTTT. Residues: CASSLGSLGEKLFF. The full variable domain, with the rest looked up from reference TRBV28 and TRBJ1-4, is DVKVTQSSRYLVKRTGEKVFLECVQDMDHENMFWYRQDPGLGLRLIYFSYDVKMKEKGDIPEGYSVSREKKERFSLILESASTNQTSMYLCASSLGSLGEKLFFGSGTQLSVL.

The chain combines TRBV30 with TRBJ1-3; D gene uncertain. The V gene's germline CDR1 is GTSNPN and CDR2 SVGIG (reference sequence). V gave up 0 bases and J gave up 5 bases, with 11 bases separating them. The CDR3 covers 14 residues. This chain's CDR3 is CAWSVGGSRNTIYF. Written as DNA, the CDR3 is TGTGCCTGGAGTGTAGGCGGAAGCCGAAACACCATATATTTT.

V usage is TRBV28 and J usage is TRBJ1-2; D might be TRBD1 (5 bases). The CDR3 runs 18 residues. In germline, CDR1 is MDHEN, CDR2 SYDVKM. V was pared by 6 bases and J by 0 bases, with 23 bases between. The CDR3 coding sequence is TGTGCCAGCAGGGCTAGTTTAGGGGCCCTACTTACTAACTATGGCTACACCTTC. Amino acid sequence: CASRASLGALLTNYGYTF.

This chain's CDR3 is CSVEGAEGEKLFF. The CDR3 DNA sequence: TGCAGCGTTGAGGGGGCAGAGGGTGAAAAACTGTTTTTT. The rearrangement joins TRBV29-1 to TRBJ1-4, with D possibly being TRBD1 (6 bases). The CDR3 covers 13 residues. Germline CDR1 reads SQVTM; CDR2 reads ANQGSEA. The V end was cut by 3 bases, the J end by 7 bases, with 12 bases between.

The CDR3, as DNA: TGTGCCAGCAGCCGAGGTGGTGCGCCATCCTACGAGCAGTACTTC. This codes for CASSRGGAPSYEQYF. The gene calls are TRBV7-8 and TRBJ2-7, with no clear D. Trimming cost V 5 bases and J 1 base, with 15 bases left between them. The CDR3 is 15 residues long. Germline V gene sequence: CDR1 SGHVS, CDR2 FQNEAQ.

This sequence joins TRBV27 and TRBJ1-2; D is perhaps TRBD1 (6 bases). Trimming stripped 5 bases from V and 6 bases from J, with 19 bases between. Germline CDR1 and CDR2: MNHEY and SMNVEV (reference sequence). The CDR3 consists of 15 residues. The chain's CDR3 is CASSPGFGGAHGYTF. The CDR3 DNA reads as TGTGCCAGCAGTCCTGGGTTCGGGGGGGCTCATGGCTACACCTTC.

This rearrangement joins TRBV19 to TRBJ2-7; 7 positions match TRBD1. CDR3 size: 13 residues. V dropped 4 bases and J dropped 4; count of bases not matched to a gene: 4. Germline-derived CDR1 and CDR2 are LNHDA and SQIVND (reference sequence). Here the CDR3 DNA reads TGTGCCAGTAGTACTCTACAGGGGTACGAGCAGTACTTC. Protein sequence: CASSTLQGYEQYF.

The rearrangement links TRBV9 to TRBJ2-2, with D tentatively TRBD2 (6 bases). CDR3 size: 17 residues. Per germline, CDR1 SGDLS and CDR2 YYNGEE. Trimming shortened V by 3 bases and J by 0 bases, and 15 bases separated the two germline ends. CDR3 DNA sequence: TGTGCCAGCAGCGCGGGACTGAGGGACGCGAACACCGGGGAGCTGTTTTTT. It encodes CASSAGLRDANTGELFF. Based on the CDR3 plus reference TRBV9 and TRBJ2-2, the full variable domain is DSGVTQTPKHLITATGQRVTLRCSPRSGDLSVYWYQQSLDQGLQFLIQYYNGEERAKGNILERFSAQQFPDLHSELNLSSLELGDSALYFCASSAGLRDANTGELFFGEGSRLTVL.

The V and J genes are TRBV6-1 and TRBJ2-1; D possibly corresponds to TRBD2 (5 bases). This CDR3 has 15 amino acids. Between the trimmed V and J ends, which lost 8 bases and 3 bases, there was a span of 17 bases. The V gene's germline CDR1 is MNHNS and CDR2 SASEGT. The CDR3 loop reads CASFSPAGRYNEQFF. DNA of the CDR3: TGTGCCAGCTTCTCCCCGGCGGGCCGCTACAATGAGCAGTTCTTC.

Only one count was recorded for this clone. V and J are TRBV6-6 and TRBJ1-5; unclear D gene. CDR1 is MNHNY and CDR2 is SVGAGI in the germline V gene (reference sequence). The V and J ends lost 3 bases and 5 bases respectively, with 8 bases between them. The CDR3 is made up of 13 amino acids. The CDR3 region is CASSYWRDQPQHF. CDR3 DNA sequence: TGTGCCAGCAGTTATTGGCGGGATCAGCCCCAGCATTTT.

V usage is TRBV6-5 and J usage is TRBJ2-7; D is uncertain. CDR1 and CDR2 from the germline V gene are MNHEY and SVGAGI. V lost 6 bases, J lost 3 bases, and 15 bases lay in between. This CDR3 contains 14 residues. This CDR3 is CASRPQAGGYEQYF. The DNA for the CDR3 is TGTGCCAGCAGACCCCAGGCCGGTGGCTACGAGCAGTACTTC.

This rearrangement joins TRBV7-2 to TRBJ2-5; D not resolved. This CDR3 is 13 amino acids long. Trimming removed 3 bases at V and 0 bases at J, with 5 bases between. Germline CDR1 reads SGHTA; CDR2 reads FQGNSA. Written as DNA, the CDR3 is TGTGCCAGCAGCTTTAATGACCAAGAGACCCAGTACTTC. Its protein product is CASSFNDQETQYF.

In its sample, this clone was seen once. The chain is built from TRBV29-1 and TRBJ2-1; D might be TRBD2 (6 bases). The V gene's germline CDR1 is SQVTM and CDR2 ANQGSEA. This CDR3 spans 14 amino acids. V gave up 3 bases and J gave up 2 bases, with 11 bases separating them. The CDR3, as DNA: TGCAGCGTTGACCCCAGACTAGCCTACAATGAGCAGTTCTTC. This gives the protein CSVDPRLAYNEQFF.

The chain joins TRBV7-2 to TRBJ2-7, with TRBD2 matching over 11 bases. The germline gives CDR1 SGHTA, CDR2 FQGNSA. V was clipped by 0 bases and J by 3 bases; unmatched bases: 10. The CDR3 is made up of 18 amino acids. For the CDR3, the DNA is TGTGCCAGCAGCTTAGCGTCTAGCGGGAGGAGACTGAGCTACGAGCAGTACTTC. This gives the protein CASSLASSGRRLSYEQYF.

In DNA, the CDR3 is TGTGCCAGCGCTTCACCCAGGGGGCGTACAGATACGCAGTATTTT. Translation: CASASPRGRTDTQYF. The J gene is TRBJ2-3, the V gene TRBV25-1; the match to TRBD1 covers 8 bases. The trim removed 8 bases at V and 3 bases at J, leaving 10 bases unmatched. Germline CDR1 MGHDK, CDR2 SYGVNS. The CDR3 has 15 amino acids.

V usage is TRBV7-8 and J usage is TRBJ2-7; D not resolved. V lost 0 bases and J lost 3, with 6 bases in between. CDR3 size: 13 residues. The germline CDR1 and CDR2 sequences are SGHVS and FQNEAQ. The CDR3 DNA is TGTGCCAGCAGCTTAGCTGTAATCTACGAGCAGTACTTC. This codes for CASSLAVIYEQYF. Full variable domain (remainder filled in from reference TRBV7-8 and TRBJ2-7): GAGVSQSPRYKVAKRGQDVALRCDPISGHVSLFWYQQALGQGPEFLTYFQNEAQLDKSGLPSDRFFAERPEGSVSTLKIQRTQQEDSAVYLCASSLAVIYEQYFGPGTRLTVT.

The chain recombines TRBV11-2 with TRBJ2-1; 10 bases match TRBD2. Germline V CDR1 and CDR2: SGHAT, FQNNGV. CDR3 length: 15 amino acids. The trim removed 1 base at V and 8 bases at J, leaving 5 bases unmatched. DNA for the CDR3: TGTGCCAGCAGCTTAGGGCCCCTAGCGGGGGATGAGCAGTTCTTC. Its protein is CASSLGPLAGDEQFF.